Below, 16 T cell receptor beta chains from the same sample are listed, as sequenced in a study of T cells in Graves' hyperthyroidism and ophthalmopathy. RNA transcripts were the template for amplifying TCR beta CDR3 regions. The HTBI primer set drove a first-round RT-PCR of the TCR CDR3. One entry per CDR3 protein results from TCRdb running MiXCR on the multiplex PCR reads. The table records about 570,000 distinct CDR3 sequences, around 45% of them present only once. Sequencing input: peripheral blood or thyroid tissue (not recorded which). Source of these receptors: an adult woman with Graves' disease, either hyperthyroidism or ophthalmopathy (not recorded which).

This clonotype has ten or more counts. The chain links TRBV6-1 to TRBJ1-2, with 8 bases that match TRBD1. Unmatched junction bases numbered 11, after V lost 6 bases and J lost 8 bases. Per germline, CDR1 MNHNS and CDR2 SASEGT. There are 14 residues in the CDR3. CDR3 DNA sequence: TGTGCCAGCAGCTACGGACAGGGACAGACGGGCTACACCTTC. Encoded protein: CASSYGQGQTGYTF.

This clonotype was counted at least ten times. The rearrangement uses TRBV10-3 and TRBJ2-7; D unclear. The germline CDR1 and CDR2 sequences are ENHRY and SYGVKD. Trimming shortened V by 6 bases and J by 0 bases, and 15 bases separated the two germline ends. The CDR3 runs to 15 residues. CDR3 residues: CAISRTQSSSYEQYF. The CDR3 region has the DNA TGTGCCATCAGCCGCACCCAGTCATCCTCCTACGAGCAGTACTTC.

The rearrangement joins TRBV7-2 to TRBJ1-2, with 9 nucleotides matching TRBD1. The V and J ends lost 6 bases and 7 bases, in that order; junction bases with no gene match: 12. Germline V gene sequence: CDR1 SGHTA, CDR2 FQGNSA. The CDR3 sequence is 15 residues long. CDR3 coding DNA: TGTGCCAGCAGTTCCTCAGGACAGGGGAGTTCTGGCTACACCTTC. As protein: CASSSSGQGSSGYTF.

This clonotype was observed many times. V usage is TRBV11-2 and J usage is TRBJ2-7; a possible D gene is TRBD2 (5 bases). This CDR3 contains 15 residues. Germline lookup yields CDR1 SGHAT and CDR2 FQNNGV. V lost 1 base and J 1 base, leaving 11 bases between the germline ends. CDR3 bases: TGTGCCAGCAGCTTAGCTGATAGCGCATCCTACGAGCAGTACTTC. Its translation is CASSLADSASYEQYF. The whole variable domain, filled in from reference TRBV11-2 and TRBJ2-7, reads EAGVAQSPRYKIIEKRQSVAFWCNPISGHATLYWYQQILGQGPKLLIQFQNNGVVDDSQLPKDRFSAERLKGVDSTLKIQPAKLEDSAVYLCASSLADSASYEQYFGPGTRLTVT.

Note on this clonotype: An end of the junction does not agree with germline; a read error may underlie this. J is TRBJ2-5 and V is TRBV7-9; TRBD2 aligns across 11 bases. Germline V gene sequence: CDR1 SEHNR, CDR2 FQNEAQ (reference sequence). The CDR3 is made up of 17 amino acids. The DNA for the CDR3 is TGCGCCAGCAGCCAAGGGGCCACTAGCGGGAGTGGTGAGACCCAGTACTTC. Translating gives CASSQGATSGSGETQYF.

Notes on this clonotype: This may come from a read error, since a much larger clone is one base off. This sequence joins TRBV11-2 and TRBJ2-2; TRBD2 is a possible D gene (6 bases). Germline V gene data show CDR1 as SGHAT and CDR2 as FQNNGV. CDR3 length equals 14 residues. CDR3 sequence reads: CASSLGTDTGGLFF. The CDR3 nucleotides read TGTGCCAGCAGCCTGGGTACAGACACCGGGGGGCTGTTTTTT. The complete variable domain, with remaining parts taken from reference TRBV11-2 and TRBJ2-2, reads EAGVAQSPRYKIIEKRQSVAFWCNPISGHATLYWYQQILGQGPKLLIQFQNNGVVDDSQLPKDRFSAERLKGVDSTLKIQPAKLEDSAVYLCASSLGTDTGGLFFGEGSRLTVL.

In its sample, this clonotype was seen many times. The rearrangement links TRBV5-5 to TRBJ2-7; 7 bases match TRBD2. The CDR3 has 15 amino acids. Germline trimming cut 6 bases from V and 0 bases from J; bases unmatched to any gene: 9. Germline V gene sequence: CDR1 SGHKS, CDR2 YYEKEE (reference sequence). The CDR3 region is CASTPSSGFSYEQYF. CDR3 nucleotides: TGTGCCAGCACCCCCTCTAGCGGTTTCTCCTACGAGCAGTACTTC. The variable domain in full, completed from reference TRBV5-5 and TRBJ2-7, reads DAGVTQSPTHLIKTRGQQVTLRCSPISGHKSVSWYQQVLGQGPQFIFQYYEKEERGRGNFPDRFSARQFPNYSSELNVNALLLGDSALYLCASTPSSGFSYEQYFGPGTRLTVT.

The CDR3 DNA follows: TGTGCCAGCAGCAGACTAGCGCGAGATGAAAAACTGTTTTTT. This sequence encodes CASSRLARDEKLFF. The J gene is TRBJ1-4, the V gene TRBV7-3; D gene ambiguous. Germline CDR1 SGHTA, CDR2 FQGTGA. The CDR3 sequence is 14 residues long. V lost 5 bases to trimming and J lost 6 bases, with 13 bases between them.

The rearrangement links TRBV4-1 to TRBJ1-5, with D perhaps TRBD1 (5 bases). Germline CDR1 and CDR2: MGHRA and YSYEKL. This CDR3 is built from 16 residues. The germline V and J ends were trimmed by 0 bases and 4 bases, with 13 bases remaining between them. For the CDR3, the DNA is TGCGCCAGCAGCCAAGAACCCAGGGCGGGTAATCAGCCCCAGCATTTT. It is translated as CASSQEPRAGNQPQHF.

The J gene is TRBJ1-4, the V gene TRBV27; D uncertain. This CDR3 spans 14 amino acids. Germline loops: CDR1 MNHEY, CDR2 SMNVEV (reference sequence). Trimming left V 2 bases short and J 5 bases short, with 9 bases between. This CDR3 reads CASSLVGQNEKLFF. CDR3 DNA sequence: TGTGCCAGCAGTTTAGTAGGGCAGAATGAAAAACTGTTTTTT.

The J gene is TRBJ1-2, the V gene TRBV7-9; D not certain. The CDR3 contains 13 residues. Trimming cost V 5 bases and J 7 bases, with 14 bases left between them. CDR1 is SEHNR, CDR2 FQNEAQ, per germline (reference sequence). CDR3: CASSPDTQRGYTF. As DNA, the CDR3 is TGTGCCAGCAGCCCCGACACCCAACGTGGCTACACCTTC. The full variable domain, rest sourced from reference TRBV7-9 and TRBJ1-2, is DTGVSQNPRHKITKRGQNVTFRCDPISEHNRLYWYRQTLGQGPEFLTYFQNEAQLEKSRLLSDRFSAERPKGSFSTLEIQRTEQGDSAMYLCASSPDTQRGYTFGSGTRLTVV.

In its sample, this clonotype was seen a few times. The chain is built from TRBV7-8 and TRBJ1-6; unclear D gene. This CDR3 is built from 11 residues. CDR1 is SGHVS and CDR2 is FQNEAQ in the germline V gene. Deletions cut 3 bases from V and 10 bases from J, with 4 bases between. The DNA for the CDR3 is TGTGCCAGCAGCTTTATCTCACCCCTCCACTTT. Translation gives CASSFISPLHF. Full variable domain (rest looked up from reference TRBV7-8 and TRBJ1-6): GAGVSQSPRYKVAKRGQDVALRCDPISGHVSLFWYQQALGQGPEFLTYFQNEAQLDKSGLPSDRFFAERPEGSVSTLKIQRTQQEDSAVYLCASSFISPLHFGNGTRLTVT.

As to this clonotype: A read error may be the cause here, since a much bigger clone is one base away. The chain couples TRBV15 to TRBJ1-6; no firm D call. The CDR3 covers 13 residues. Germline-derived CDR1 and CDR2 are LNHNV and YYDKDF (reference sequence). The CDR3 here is CATSERNESPFHF. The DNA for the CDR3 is TGTGCCACCAGCGAACGGAACGAGTCACCCTTCCACTTT.

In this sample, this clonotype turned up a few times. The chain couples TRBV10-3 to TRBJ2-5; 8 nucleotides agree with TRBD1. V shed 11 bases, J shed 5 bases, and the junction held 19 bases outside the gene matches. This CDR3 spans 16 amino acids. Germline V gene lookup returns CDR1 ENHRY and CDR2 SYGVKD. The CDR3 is CAWSVPGQGHMETQYF. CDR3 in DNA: TGTGCCTGGAGTGTACCCGGACAGGGACATATGGAGACCCAGTACTTC.

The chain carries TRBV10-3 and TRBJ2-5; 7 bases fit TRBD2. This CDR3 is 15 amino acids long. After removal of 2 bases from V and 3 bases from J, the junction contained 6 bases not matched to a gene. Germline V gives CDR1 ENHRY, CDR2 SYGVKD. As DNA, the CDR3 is TGTGCCATCAGTGAGCTCGGGGGGTCCAAAGAGACCCAGTACTTC. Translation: CAISELGGSKETQYF.

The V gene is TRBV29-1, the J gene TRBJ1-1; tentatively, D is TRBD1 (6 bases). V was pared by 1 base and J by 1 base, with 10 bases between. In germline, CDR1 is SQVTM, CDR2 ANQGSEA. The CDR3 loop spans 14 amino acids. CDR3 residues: CSVEGGQPNTEAFF. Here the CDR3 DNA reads TGCAGCGTTGAAGGTGGACAGCCGAACACTGAAGCTTTCTTT.